The rows below give T cell receptor beta chains drawn from one sample of a study of monozygotic twins with inflammatory bowel disease. TCRdb derives one entry per CDR3 protein from the 5' RACE reads, leaving out DNA. Its table records 90,000 to 110,000 distinct CDR3 sequences. The sample taken for sequencing was blood. The receptor set was obtained from a human donor with ulcerative colitis or Crohn's disease, or a healthy co-twin of an affected twin (not recorded which). The CDR3 runs from the conserved cysteine through the conserved F or W.

j_call: TRBJ1-2
v_call: TRBV12-3/TRBV12-4
cdr3_aa: CASSFGPPENYGYTF

j_call: TRBJ2-5
v_call: TRBV29-1
cdr3_aa: CSATLDIGKGETQYF

j_call: TRBJ2-7
v_call: TRBV20-1
cdr3_aa: CSARGEAGGLHEQYF

j_call: TRBJ2-1
v_call: TRBV20-1
cdr3_aa: CSSNGATYNEQFF

j_call: TRBJ1-1
v_call: TRBV7-9
cdr3_aa: CASSLDSYTEAFF

j_call: TRBJ1-5
v_call: TRBV20-1
cdr3_aa: CSASRGRGGRNQPQHF

j_call: TRBJ1-6
v_call: TRBV20-1
cdr3_aa: CSARTTGEGYSPLHF

j_call: TRBJ2-1
v_call: TRBV10-3
cdr3_aa: CAIRAGGTSWYEQFF

j_call: TRBJ2-6
v_call: TRBV5-1
cdr3_aa: CASSPGLSGANVLTF

j_call: TRBJ1-5
v_call: TRBV20-1
cdr3_aa: CSARDQYRGANQPQHF

j_call: TRBJ1-1
v_call: TRBV5-1
cdr3_aa: CASSLIDRGGTEAFF

j_call: TRBJ1-1
v_call: TRBV5-6
cdr3_aa: CASSLYRGYAFF

j_call: TRBJ2-3
v_call: TRBV19
cdr3_aa: CASSITPGSTDTQYF

j_call: TRBJ2-4
v_call: TRBV5-6
cdr3_aa: CASREREGKNIQYF

j_call: TRBJ2-3
v_call: TRBV11-3
cdr3_aa: CASSSHTDTQYF

j_call: TRBJ1-3
v_call: TRBV19
cdr3_aa: CATGGPGRSGNTIYF

j_call: TRBJ2-5
v_call: TRBV2
cdr3_aa: CATRRGREETQYF

j_call: TRBJ2-5
v_call: TRBV21-1
cdr3_aa: CASSKGRQETQYF

j_call: TRBJ1-6
v_call: TRBV5-1
cdr3_aa: CASSPDGASPLHF

j_call: TRBJ2-1
v_call: TRBV12-3/TRBV12-4
cdr3_aa: CASSLKVRGTASEQFF

j_call: TRBJ2-1
v_call: TRBV27
cdr3_aa: CASSPTSGELDNEQFF

j_call: TRBJ2-2
v_call: TRBV13
cdr3_aa: CASSLEGNTGELFF

j_call: TRBJ2-1
v_call: TRBV5-4
cdr3_aa: CASSTGGAGGNNEQFF

j_call: TRBJ2-1
v_call: TRBV5-1
cdr3_aa: CASSLTPGSEQFF

j_call: TRBJ1-5
v_call: TRBV28
cdr3_aa: CASSLGQGYRQPQHF

j_call: TRBJ2-1
v_call: TRBV7-8
cdr3_aa: CASSLGGDRGRDEQFF

j_call: TRBJ1-4
v_call: TRBV7-8
cdr3_aa: CASSLEEDNEKLFF

j_call: TRBJ2-3
v_call: TRBV11-3
cdr3_aa: CASSSGGRADTQYF

j_call: TRBJ1-1
v_call: TRBV20-1
cdr3_aa: CSARRPVGEAFF

j_call: TRBJ2-1
v_call: TRBV11-2
cdr3_aa: CASSLARGRHGGEQFF

j_call: TRBJ2-5
v_call: TRBV5-1
cdr3_aa: CASSLEGEETQYF

j_call: TRBJ2-7
v_call: TRBV20-1
cdr3_aa: CSAREGPGPYEQYF

j_call: TRBJ1-2
v_call: TRBV28
cdr3_aa: CASSLGQGSGYGYTF

j_call: TRBJ2-1
v_call: TRBV2
cdr3_aa: CASRAGDNYNEQFF

j_call: TRBJ2-5
v_call: TRBV6-1
cdr3_aa: CASRPRTVYQETQYF

j_call: TRBJ1-4
v_call: TRBV25-1
cdr3_aa: CASSDRTGSEKLFF

j_call: TRBJ2-7
v_call: TRBV7-2
cdr3_aa: CASSHPGYEQYF

j_call: TRBJ2-1
v_call: TRBV9
cdr3_aa: CASSIGVAGGPHEQFF

j_call: TRBJ2-2
v_call: TRBV28
cdr3_aa: CASIWGGAANTGELFF

j_call: TRBJ2-1
v_call: TRBV11-3
cdr3_aa: CASRSTHNEQFF

j_call: TRBJ2-5
v_call: TRBV7-2
cdr3_aa: CASHLDWNQETQYF

j_call: TRBJ2-2
v_call: TRBV5-1
cdr3_aa: CASSLGAGAGTGELFF

j_call: TRBJ1-1
v_call: TRBV5-1
cdr3_aa: CASSLEGTGVNTEAFF

j_call: TRBJ2-5
v_call: TRBV29-1
cdr3_aa: CSVGPSQWETQYF

j_call: TRBJ2-7
v_call: TRBV29-1
cdr3_aa: CSVGTGYTYEQYF

j_call: TRBJ2-4
v_call: TRBV12-3/TRBV12-4
cdr3_aa: CASSRDRGNIQYF

j_call: TRBJ2-7
v_call: TRBV18
cdr3_aa: CASSRPPTTSYEQYF

j_call: TRBJ2-6
v_call: TRBV4-2
cdr3_aa: CASSQVPVVSGANVLTF

j_call: TRBJ1-3
v_call: TRBV10-3
cdr3_aa: CAISERGFYGNTIYF

j_call: TRBJ2-7
v_call: TRBV5-1
cdr3_aa: CASSLVDEQYF

j_call: TRBJ2-5
v_call: TRBV15
cdr3_aa: CATSRDMEQQETQYF

j_call: TRBJ1-2
v_call: TRBV18
cdr3_aa: CASSPRRDGYTF

j_call: TRBJ2-1
v_call: TRBV12-3/TRBV12-4
cdr3_aa: CASNLKGSYNEQFF